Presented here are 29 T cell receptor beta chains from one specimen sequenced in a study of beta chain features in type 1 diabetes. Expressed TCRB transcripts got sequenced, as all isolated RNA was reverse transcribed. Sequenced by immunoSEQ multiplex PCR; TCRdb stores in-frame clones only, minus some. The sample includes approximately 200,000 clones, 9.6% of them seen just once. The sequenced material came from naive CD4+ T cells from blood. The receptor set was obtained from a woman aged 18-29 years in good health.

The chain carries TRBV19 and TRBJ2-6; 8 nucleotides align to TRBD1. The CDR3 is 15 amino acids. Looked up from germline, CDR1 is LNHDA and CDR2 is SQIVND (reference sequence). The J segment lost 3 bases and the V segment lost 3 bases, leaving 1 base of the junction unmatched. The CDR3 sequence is CASSMDRVGANVLTF. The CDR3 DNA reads TGTGCCAGTAGTATGGACAGGGTTGGGGCCAACGTCCTGACTTTC.

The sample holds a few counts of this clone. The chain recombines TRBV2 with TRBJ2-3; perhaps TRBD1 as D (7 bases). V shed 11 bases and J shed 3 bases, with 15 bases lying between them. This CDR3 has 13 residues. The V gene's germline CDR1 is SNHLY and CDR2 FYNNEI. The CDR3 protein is CAGRQGGTDTQYF. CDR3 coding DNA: TGTGCCGGTCGACAGGGAGGAACAGATACGCAGTATTTT.

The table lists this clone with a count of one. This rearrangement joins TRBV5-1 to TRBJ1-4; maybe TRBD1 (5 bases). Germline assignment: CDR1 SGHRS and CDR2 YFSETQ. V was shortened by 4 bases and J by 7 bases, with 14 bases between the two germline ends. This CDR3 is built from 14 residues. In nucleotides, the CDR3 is TGCGCCAGCAGCGGAGGGGACCTGGGTGAAAAACTGTTTTTT. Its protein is CASSGGDLGEKLFF.

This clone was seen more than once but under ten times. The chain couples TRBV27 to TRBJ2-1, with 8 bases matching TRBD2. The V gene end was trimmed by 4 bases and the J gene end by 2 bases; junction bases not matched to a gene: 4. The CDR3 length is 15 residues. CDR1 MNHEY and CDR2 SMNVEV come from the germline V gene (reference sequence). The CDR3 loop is CASSSRRGAYNEQFF. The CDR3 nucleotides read TGTGCCAGCAGTTCCCGGCGGGGGGCCTACAATGAGCAGTTCTTC.

CDR3 in DNA: TGTGCCAGCAGCTTACGCTCGGGGGTAACTAATGAAAAACTGTTTTTT. Translation: CASSLRSGVTNEKLFF. The rearrangement links TRBV7-9 to TRBJ1-4, with a possible D match to TRBD1 (5 bases). Germline V gene lookup returns CDR1 SEHNR and CDR2 FQNEAQ (reference sequence). CDR3 size: 16 residues. Trimming removed 2 bases at V and 1 base at J, with 11 bases between.

CDR3 bases: TGCGCCAGCAGCAGGACAGAATTCTCCTACGAGCAGTACTTC. This sequence encodes CASSRTEFSYEQYF. V and J are TRBV5-1 and TRBJ2-7; tentative D call: TRBD1 (6 bases). With 4 bases removed from V and 0 bases from J, the gap between germline ends came to 11 bases. Germline V gene data show CDR1 as SGHRS and CDR2 as YFSETQ. The CDR3 runs 14 residues.

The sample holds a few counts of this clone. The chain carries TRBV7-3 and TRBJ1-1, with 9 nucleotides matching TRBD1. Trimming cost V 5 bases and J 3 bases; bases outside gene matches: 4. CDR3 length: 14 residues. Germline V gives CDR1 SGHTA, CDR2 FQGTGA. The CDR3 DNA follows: TGTGCCAGCAGCAACAGGGGGCTGGACACTGAAGCTTTCTTT. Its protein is CASSNRGLDTEAFF.

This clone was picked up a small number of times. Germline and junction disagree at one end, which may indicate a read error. The CDR3 spells CASSLSLAGEIF. In DNA, the CDR3 is TGTGCCAGCAGCTTAAGCCTAGCGGGAGAGATCTTC. The V and J genes are TRBV7-9 and TRBJ2-1; 10 nucleotides agree with TRBD2. Germline values: CDR1 SEHNR, CDR2 FQNEAQ (reference sequence). The length of the CDR3 is 12 residues.

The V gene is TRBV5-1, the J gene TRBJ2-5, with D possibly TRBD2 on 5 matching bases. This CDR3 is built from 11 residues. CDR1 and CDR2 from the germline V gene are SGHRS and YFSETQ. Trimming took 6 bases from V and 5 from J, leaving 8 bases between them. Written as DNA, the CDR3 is TGCGCCAGCACCGGGGAGGAGACCCAGTACTTC. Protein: CASTGEETQYF.

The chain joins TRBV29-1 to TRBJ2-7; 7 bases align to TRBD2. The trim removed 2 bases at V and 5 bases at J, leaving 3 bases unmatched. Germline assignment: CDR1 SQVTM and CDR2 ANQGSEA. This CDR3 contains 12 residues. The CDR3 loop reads CSVERGVDEQYF. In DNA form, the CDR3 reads TGCAGCGTTGAACGGGGGGTAGACGAGCAGTACTTC.

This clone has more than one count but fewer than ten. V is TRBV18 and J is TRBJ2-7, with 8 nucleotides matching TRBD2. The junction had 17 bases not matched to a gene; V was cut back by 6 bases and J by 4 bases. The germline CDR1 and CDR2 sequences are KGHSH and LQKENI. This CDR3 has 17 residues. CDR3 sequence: CASSVAGRGGIQYEQYF. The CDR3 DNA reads TGTGCCAGCTCCGTAGCGGGACGGGGGGGGATCCAATACGAGCAGTACTTC.

The CDR3 loop reads CASSPNSGSYGNTEAFF. The CDR3 DNA is TGTGCCAGCTCACCAAACAGTGGTTCCTACGGGAACACTGAAGCTTTCTTT. This sequence joins TRBV18 and TRBJ1-1; no definite D call. V was clipped by 2 bases and J by 1 base, with 17 bases between them. Germline V lookup: CDR1 KGHSH, CDR2 LQKENI. The CDR3 has 17 amino acids.

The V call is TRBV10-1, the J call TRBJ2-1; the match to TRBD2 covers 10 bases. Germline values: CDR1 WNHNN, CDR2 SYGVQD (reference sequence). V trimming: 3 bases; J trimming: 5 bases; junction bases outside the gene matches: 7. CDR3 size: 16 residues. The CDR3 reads CASSDYGLAEHNEQFF. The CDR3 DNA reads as TGCGCCAGCAGTGACTATGGACTAGCGGAACACAATGAGCAGTTCTTC.

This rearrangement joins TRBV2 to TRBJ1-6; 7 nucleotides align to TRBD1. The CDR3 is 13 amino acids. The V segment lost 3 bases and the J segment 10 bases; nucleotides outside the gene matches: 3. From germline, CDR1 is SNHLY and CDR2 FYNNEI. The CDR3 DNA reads TGTGCCAGCAGTGAGACAGGGATATCACCCCTCCACTTT. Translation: CASSETGISPLHF.

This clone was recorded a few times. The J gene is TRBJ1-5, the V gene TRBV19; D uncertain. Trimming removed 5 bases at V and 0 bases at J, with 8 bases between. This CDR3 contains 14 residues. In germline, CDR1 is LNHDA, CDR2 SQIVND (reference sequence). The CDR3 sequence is CASSALYSNQPQHF. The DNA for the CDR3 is TGTGCCAGTAGTGCTCTCTATAGCAATCAGCCCCAGCATTTT.

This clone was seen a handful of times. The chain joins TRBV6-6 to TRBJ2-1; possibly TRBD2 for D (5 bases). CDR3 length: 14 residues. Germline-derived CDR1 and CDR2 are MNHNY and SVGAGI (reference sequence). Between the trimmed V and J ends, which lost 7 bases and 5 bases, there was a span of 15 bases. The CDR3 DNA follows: TGTGCCAGCACCCTATATGAGGGAAACAATGAGCAGTTCTTC. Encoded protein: CASTLYEGNNEQFF.

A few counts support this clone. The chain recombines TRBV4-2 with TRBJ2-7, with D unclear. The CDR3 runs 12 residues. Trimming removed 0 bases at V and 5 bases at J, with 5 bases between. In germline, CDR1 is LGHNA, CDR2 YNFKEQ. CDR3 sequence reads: CASSQDSDEQYF. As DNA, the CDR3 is TGTGCCAGCAGCCAAGATTCGGACGAGCAGTACTTC.

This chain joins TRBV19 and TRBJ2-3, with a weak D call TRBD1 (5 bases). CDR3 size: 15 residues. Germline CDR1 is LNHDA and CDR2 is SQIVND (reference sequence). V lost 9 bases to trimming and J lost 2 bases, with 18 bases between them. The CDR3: CASPVGPGPTDTQYF. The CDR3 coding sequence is TGTGCCAGCCCGGTGGGCCCAGGGCCCACAGATACGCAGTATTTT.

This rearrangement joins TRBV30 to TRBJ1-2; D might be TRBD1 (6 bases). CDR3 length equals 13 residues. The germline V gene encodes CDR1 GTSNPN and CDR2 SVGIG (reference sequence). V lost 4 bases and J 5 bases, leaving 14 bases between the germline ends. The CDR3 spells CAWITGSGYGYTF. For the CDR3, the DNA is TGTGCCTGGATCACAGGGAGCGGTTATGGCTACACCTTC.

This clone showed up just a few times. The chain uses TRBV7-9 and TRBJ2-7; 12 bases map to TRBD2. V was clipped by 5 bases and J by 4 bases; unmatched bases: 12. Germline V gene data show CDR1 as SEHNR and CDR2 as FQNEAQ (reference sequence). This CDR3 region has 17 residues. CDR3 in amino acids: CASSQTTGLAGGYEQYF. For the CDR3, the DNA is TGTGCCAGCAGCCAAACCACCGGGCTAGCGGGAGGGTACGAGCAGTACTTC. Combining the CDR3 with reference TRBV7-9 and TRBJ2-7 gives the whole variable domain DTGVSQNPRHKITKRGQNVTFRCDPISEHNRLYWYRQTLGQGPEFLTYFQNEAQLEKSRLLSDRFSAERPKGSFSTLEIQRTEQGDSAMYLCASSQTTGLAGGYEQYFGPGTRLTVT.

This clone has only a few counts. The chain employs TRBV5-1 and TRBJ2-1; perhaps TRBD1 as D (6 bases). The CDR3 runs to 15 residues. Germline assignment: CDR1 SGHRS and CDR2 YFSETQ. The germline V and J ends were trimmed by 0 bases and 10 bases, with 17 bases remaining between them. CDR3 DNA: TGCGCCAGCAGCTTGGACAGGGTCGCGACCCGAGAGCAGTTCTTC. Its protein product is CASSLDRVATREQFF. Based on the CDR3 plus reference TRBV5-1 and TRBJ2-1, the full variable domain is KAGVTQTPRYLIKTRGQQVTLSCSPISGHRSVSWYQQTPGQGLQFLFEYFSETQRNKGNFPGRFSGRQFSNSRSEMNVSTLELGDSALYLCASSLDRVATREQFFGPGTRLTVL.

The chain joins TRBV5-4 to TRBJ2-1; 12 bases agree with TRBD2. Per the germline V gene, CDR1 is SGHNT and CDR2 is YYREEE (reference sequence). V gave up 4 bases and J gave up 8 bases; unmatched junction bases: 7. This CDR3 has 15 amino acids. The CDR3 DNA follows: TGTGCCAGCAGCCTTCTAGCGGGAGGGCCCTATGAGCAGTTCTTC. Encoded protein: CASSLLAGGPYEQFF. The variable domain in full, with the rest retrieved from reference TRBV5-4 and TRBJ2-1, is ETGVTQSPTHLIKTRGQQVTLRCSSQSGHNTVSWYQQALGQGPQFIFQYYREEENGRGNFPPRFSGLQFPNYSSELNVNALELDDSALYLCASSLLAGGPYEQFFGPGTRLTVL.

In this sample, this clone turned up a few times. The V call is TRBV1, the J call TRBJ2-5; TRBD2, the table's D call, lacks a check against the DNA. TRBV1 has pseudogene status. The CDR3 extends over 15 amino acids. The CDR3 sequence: CTGGLADDDQETQYF. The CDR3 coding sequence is TGCACCGGTGGCCTAGCGGACGACGACCAAGAGACCCAGTACTTC.

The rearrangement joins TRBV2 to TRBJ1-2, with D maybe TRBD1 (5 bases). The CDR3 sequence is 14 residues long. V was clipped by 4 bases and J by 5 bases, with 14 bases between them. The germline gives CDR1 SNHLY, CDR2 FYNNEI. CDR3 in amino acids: CASSALQSGYGYTF. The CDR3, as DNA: TGTGCCAGCAGTGCACTCCAGTCAGGGTATGGCTACACCTTC.

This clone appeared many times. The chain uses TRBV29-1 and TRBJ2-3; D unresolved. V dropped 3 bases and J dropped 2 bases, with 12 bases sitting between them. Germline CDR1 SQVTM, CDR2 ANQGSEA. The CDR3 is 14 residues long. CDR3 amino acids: CSVDAWPITDTQYF. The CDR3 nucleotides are TGCAGCGTTGACGCATGGCCAATCACAGATACGCAGTATTTT.

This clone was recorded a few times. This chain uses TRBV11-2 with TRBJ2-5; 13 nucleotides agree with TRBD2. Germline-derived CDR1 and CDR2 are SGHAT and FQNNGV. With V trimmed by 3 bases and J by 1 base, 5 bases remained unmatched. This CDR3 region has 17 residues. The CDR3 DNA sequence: TGTGCCAGCAGCTTGGGGACTAGCGGGGCCCCCCAAGAGACCCAGTACTTC. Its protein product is CASSLGTSGAPQETQYF.

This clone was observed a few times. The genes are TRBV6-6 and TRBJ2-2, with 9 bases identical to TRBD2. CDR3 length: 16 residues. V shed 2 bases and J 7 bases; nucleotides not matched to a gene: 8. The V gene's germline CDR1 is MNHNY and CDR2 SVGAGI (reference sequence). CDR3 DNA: TGTGCCAGCAGTTACGGCGGGGGGGATATGGTCGGGGAGCTGTTTTTT. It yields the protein CASSYGGGDMVGELFF.

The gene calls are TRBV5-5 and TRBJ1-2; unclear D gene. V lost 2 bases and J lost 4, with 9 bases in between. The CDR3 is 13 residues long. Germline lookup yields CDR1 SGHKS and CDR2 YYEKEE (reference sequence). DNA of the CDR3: TGTGCCAGCAGCTTCCGGCAGGTCTATGGCTACACCTTC. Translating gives CASSFRQVYGYTF. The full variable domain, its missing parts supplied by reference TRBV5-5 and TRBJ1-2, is DAGVTQSPTHLIKTRGQQVTLRCSPISGHKSVSWYQQVLGQGPQFIFQYYEKEERGRGNFPDRFSARQFPNYSSELNVNALLLGDSALYLCASSFRQVYGYTFGSGTRLTVV.

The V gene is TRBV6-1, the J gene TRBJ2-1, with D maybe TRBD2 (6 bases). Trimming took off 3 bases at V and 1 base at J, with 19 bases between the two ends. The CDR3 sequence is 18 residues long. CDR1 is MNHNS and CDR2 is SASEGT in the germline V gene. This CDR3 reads CASSDGRTGGYSYNEQFF. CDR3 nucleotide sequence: TGTGCCAGCAGTGATGGGAGGACCGGCGGGTATTCCTACAATGAGCAGTTCTTC.